In its sample, the clone carrying this TCR beta chain was seen once. Its specificity is unknown. This entry is derived from a study of blood T cells in healthy people across ages. Study observations and caveats: Changes seen in expanded clonotypes were possibly confounded by donor CMV status left unknown.

Next came a second PCR, run for about 7 to 12 cycles, which used a sample-barcoded 5' primer along with a J-beta primer mix. One entry per CDR3 protein results from TCRdb running MiXCR on the 5' RACE reads. The repertoire includes about 1 million distinct CDR3 sequences, more than 35% of them detected once, and approximately 17% sits in the top ten. The J segment lost 1 base and the V segment lost 7 bases, leaving 5 bases of the junction unmatched. Germline V gene sequence: CDR1 SQVTM, CDR2 ANQGSEA. The CDR3 has 15 residues. The sample consisted of blood. This receptor was taken from a woman aged 55-70 years in good health. This chain links TRBV29-1 with TRBJ2-1, with 12 nucleotides matching TRBD2. CDR3 amino acids: CSARTSGTSYNEQFF. The CDR3 bases are TGCAGCGCCAGGACTAGCGGGACTTCCTACAATGAGCAGTTCTTC.